Presented here are 29 T cell receptor beta chains from one specimen sequenced in a study of a mutant IDH1 vaccine in newly diagnosed glioma. Time point in this sample: week 35, safety follow-up. Vaccinated patients received 300 ug of mutant IDH1 20-mer peptide per dose, with topical imiquimod. Antigen specificity for these receptors is unknown. The assay was immunoSEQ multiplex PCR, and TCRdb's table has in-frame clones only and misses some. This sample has about 54,000 clones; approximately 81% occur once, and the top ten carry 4.1%. The specimen was PBMCs, collected from a glioma patient whose treatment included an IDH1 peptide vaccine. The receptor set was obtained from a woman younger than 30 with glioma.

V gene TRBV7-8 combines with J gene TRBJ1-2, with a possible D match to TRBD1 (6 bases). The V gene's germline CDR1 is SGHVS and CDR2 FQNEAQ. The CDR3 is 16 amino acids. The V end lost 1 base, the J end lost 12 bases, and 24 bases lay between the germline ends. The CDR3 loop is CASSLEAVGGARGDTF. CDR3 DNA sequence: TGTGCCAGCAGCTTAGAGGCGGTTGGGGGGGCGCGCGGAGACACCTTC.

This clone showed up just a few times. The chain combines TRBV29-1 with TRBJ1-5; no reliable D call. From germline, CDR1 is SQVTM and CDR2 ANQGSEA. Trimming took off 8 bases at V and 6 bases at J, with 17 bases between the two ends. The CDR3 totals 13 residues. CDR3 amino acids: CSTPGWVGQPQHF. CDR3 coding DNA: TGCAGCACACCGGGGTGGGTGGGTCAGCCCCAGCATTTT.

The chain recombines TRBV5-6 with TRBJ2-1; D gene unclear. Germline lookup yields CDR1 SGHDT and CDR2 YYEEEE. V lost 1 base to trimming and J lost 5 bases, with 16 bases between them. The CDR3 loop spans 16 amino acids. The CDR3 DNA is TGTGCCAGCAGCTTGAAACTCCTACCCCACCACAATGAGCAGTTCTTC. Amino acid sequence: CASSLKLLPHHNEQFF.

The V and J genes are TRBV18 and TRBJ2-2; 7 bases are a match to TRBD1. The CDR3 contains 14 residues. CDR1 KGHSH and CDR2 LQKENI come from the germline V gene. The ends lost 3 bases at V and 6 bases at J; junction bases unmatched: 4. The CDR3 protein is CASSPLQGAGELFF. CDR3 coding DNA: TGTGCCAGCTCACCCTTGCAGGGGGCCGGGGAGCTGTTTTTT. The variable domain in full, completed from reference TRBV18 and TRBJ2-2, reads NAGVMQNPRHLVRRRGQEARLRCSPMKGHSHVYWYRQLPEEGLKFMVYLQKENIIDESGMPKERFSAEFPKEGPSILRIQQVVRGDSAAYFCASSPLQGAGELFFGEGSRLTVL.

The chain is built from TRBV14 and TRBJ1-1; 9 nucleotides match TRBD1. Trimming at V came to 3 bases and at J to 7 bases, leaving 3 bases not matched to a gene. Germline CDR1 and CDR2: SGHDN and FVKESK. CDR3 length: 13 amino acids. The CDR3 nucleotides are TGTGCCAGCAGCCACCGGACAGGGGTTGAAGCTTTCTTT. Amino acids: CASSHRTGVEAFF.

The J gene is TRBJ2-1, the V gene TRBV15, with D possibly being TRBD2 (6 bases). The CDR3 covers 14 residues. Trimming cost V 5 bases and J 4 bases, with 12 bases left between them. Germline loops: CDR1 LNHNV, CDR2 YYDKDF (reference sequence). CDR3 loop: CATSRRGEYNEQFF. The CDR3 bases are TGTGCCACCAGCCGGCGGGGCGAGTACAATGAGCAGTTCTTC. The complete variable domain, with remaining parts taken from reference TRBV15 and TRBJ2-1, reads DAMVIQNPRYQVTQFGKPVTLSCSQTLNHNVMYWYQQKSSQAPKLLFHYYDKDFNNEADTPDNFQSRRPNTSFCFLDIRSPGLGDTAMYLCATSRRGEYNEQFFGPGTRLTVL.

The CDR3 here is CASSLGGGANYGYTF. CDR3 DNA: TGTGCCAGCAGTTTGGGTGGAGGGGCGAACTATGGCTACACCTTC. The V gene is TRBV27, the J gene TRBJ1-2, with D possibly TRBD1 on 5 matching bases. V lost 3 bases, J lost 2 bases, and 13 bases lay in between. The CDR3 covers 15 residues. Per germline, CDR1 MNHEY and CDR2 SMNVEV (reference sequence).

The rearrangement joins TRBV6-5 to TRBJ1-3; 7 bases align to TRBD1. Per the germline V gene, CDR1 is MNHEY and CDR2 is SVGAGI. The CDR3 is 14 amino acids. V dropped 7 bases and J dropped 0; count of bases not matched to a gene: 3. The CDR3: CASTSGGSGNTIYF. The CDR3 DNA reads TGTGCCAGCACCTCAGGGGGCTCTGGAAACACCATATATTTT.

V gene TRBV6-1 combines with J gene TRBJ1-2, with D maybe TRBD1 (6 bases). The CDR3 has 15 amino acids. The V gene lost 6 bases and the J gene lost 5 bases, with 19 bases spanning the gap. Germline V gene lookup returns CDR1 MNHNS and CDR2 SASEGT. This CDR3 is CASREGGTGWYGYTF. For the CDR3, the DNA is TGTGCCAGCAGGGAGGGGGGTACAGGCTGGTATGGCTACACCTTC.

V gene TRBV12-5 combines with J gene TRBJ2-2; possibly TRBD2 for D (5 bases). The CDR3 runs to 15 residues. Trimming removed 2 bases at V and 10 bases at J, with 17 bases between. Germline lookup yields CDR1 LGHNT and CDR2 FRNRAP. The CDR3 coding sequence is TGTGCTAGTGGTTTGCCAAGTCCGGGAAAACAGGAGCTGTTTTTT. This translates into CASGLPSPGKQELFF.

The chain is built from TRBV11-3 and TRBJ2-1, with 7 bases identical to TRBD2. There are 17 residues in the CDR3. Germline V gene lookup returns CDR1 SGHNT and CDR2 YENEEA. The J segment lost 6 bases and the V segment lost 5 bases, leaving 16 bases of the junction unmatched. The CDR3 DNA reads TGTGCCAGCAGCCGCCGGTCGTGGGAGGGGTGGAGCAATGAGCAGTTCTTC. Amino acids: CASSRRSWEGWSNEQFF.

With regard to this clone: The germline gene is not matched at one end of the junction; a read error may be the cause. The V and J genes are TRBV5-1 and TRBJ2-1; D is perhaps TRBD2 (5 bases). The germline V gene encodes CDR1 SGHRS and CDR2 YFSETQ. This CDR3 spans 12 amino acids. The DNA of the CDR3 is TGCGCCAGCAAACTACTCGGGGTCCGGGGAATCTTC. Its protein is CASKLLGVRGIF.

This rearrangement joins TRBV18 to TRBJ1-5; D not certain. The V gene lost 0 bases and the J gene lost 2 bases, with 2 bases spanning the gap. This CDR3 spans 13 amino acids. Germline V gives CDR1 KGHSH, CDR2 LQKENI. The CDR3 loop reads CASSPPGNQPQHF. DNA for the CDR3: TGTGCCAGCTCACCACCGGGCAATCAGCCCCAGCATTTT.

The chain links TRBV9 to TRBJ2-5, with TRBD2 matching 8 bases. This CDR3 comprises 17 residues. V was pared by 1 base and J by 1 base, with 9 bases of the junction left unmatched. Germline V gene lookup returns CDR1 SGDLS and CDR2 YYNGEE. CDR3 DNA: TGTGCCAGCAGCGTACACGGTAGCGGGGCAATCCAAGAGACCCAGTACTTC. Translating gives CASSVHGSGAIQETQYF. The whole variable domain, remainder taken from reference TRBV9 and TRBJ2-5, is DSGVTQTPKHLITATGQRVTLRCSPRSGDLSVYWYQQSLDQGLQFLIQYYNGEERAKGNILERFSAQQFPDLHSELNLSSLELGDSALYFCASSVHGSGAIQETQYFGPGTRLLVL.

The rearrangement uses TRBV6-5 and TRBJ2-5; 8 bases are shared with TRBD1. The junction had 3 bases not matched to a gene; V was cut back by 2 bases and J by 4 bases. The CDR3 contains 14 residues. Germline CDR1 is MNHEY and CDR2 is SVGAGI. The CDR3 region is CASSYRDRRETQYF. The DNA of the CDR3 is TGTGCCAGCAGTTACAGGGACAGGCGAGAGACCCAGTACTTC.

The V gene is TRBV5-4, the J gene TRBJ2-4; 8 bases align to TRBD1. The V gene's germline CDR1 is SGHNT and CDR2 YYREEE (reference sequence). This CDR3 has 17 amino acids. Germline trimming cut 0 bases from V and 2 bases from J; bases unmatched to any gene: 7. CDR3 sequence: CASSLGDRQGTKNIQYF. In DNA form, the CDR3 reads TGTGCCAGCAGCTTGGGGGACCGACAGGGGACCAAAAACATTCAGTACTTC.

Comments on this clone: Other DNA sequences in the same sample also yield this CDR3. The chain recombines TRBV7-3 with TRBJ1-4, with 9 nucleotides matching TRBD1. The CDR3 consists of 14 residues. V was pared by 5 bases and J by 5 bases, with 3 bases of the junction left unmatched. The germline V gene encodes CDR1 SGHTA and CDR2 FQGTGA. This chain's CDR3 is CASSPTGGNEKLFF. The CDR3 coding sequence is TGTGCCAGCAGCCCGACAGGGGGGAATGAAAAACTGTTTTTT.

The chain employs TRBV4-2 and TRBJ2-1, with D maybe TRBD2 (7 bases). Trimming pared 1 base from V and 8 bases from J, leaving 15 bases between. This CDR3 region has 15 residues. Germline CDR1 LGHNA, CDR2 YNFKEQ. CDR3 amino acids: CASSQAGGGSYEQFF. The CDR3 region has the DNA TGTGCCAGCAGCCAAGCTGGGGGCGGGAGTTATGAGCAGTTCTTC.

V is TRBV18 and J is TRBJ1-2; a weak D match, TRBD1 (6 bases). The V and J ends lost 3 bases and 8 bases respectively, with 10 bases between them. The CDR3 runs 12 residues. Germline assignment: CDR1 KGHSH and CDR2 LQKENI. For the CDR3, the DNA is TGTGCCAGCTCACCGGGGGCGGAAGGCTACACCTTC. Its protein product is CASSPGAEGYTF.

The J gene is TRBJ2-5, the V gene TRBV6-6; 7 bases match TRBD2. The J segment lost 5 bases and the V segment lost 4 bases, leaving 4 bases of the junction unmatched. Germline assignment: CDR1 MNHNY and CDR2 SVGAGI (reference sequence). The CDR3 covers 13 residues. CDR3 amino acids: CASSSTSRETQYF. The CDR3 DNA sequence: TGTGCCAGCAGTTCGACTAGCAGGGAGACCCAGTACTTC.

The chain combines TRBV7-9 with TRBJ1-1; TRBD1 matches 8 bases. This CDR3 has 15 amino acids. With 5 bases clipped from V and 1 base from J, the junction kept 6 bases outside the gene matches. Germline-derived CDR1 and CDR2 are SEHNR and FQNEAQ (reference sequence). The CDR3 region has the DNA TGTGCCAGCAGCCCTGGGGGACAGGAGAACACTGAAGCTTTCTTT. Translating gives CASSPGGQENTEAFF.

This rearrangement joins TRBV15 to TRBJ1-1; the match to TRBD1 covers 9 bases. Trimming removed 8 bases from V and 0 bases from J; junction bases left unmatched: 4. The germline V gene has CDR1 LNHNV and CDR2 YYDKDF (reference sequence). The CDR3 is 14 residues long. The chain's CDR3 is CATGTGGLNTEAFF. CDR3 sequence (DNA): TGTGCCACCGGTACAGGGGGCTTGAACACTGAAGCTTTCTTT.

The chain combines TRBV6-5 with TRBJ2-1; maybe TRBD2 (5 bases). This CDR3 is 14 amino acids long. Trimming left V 2 bases short and J 6 bases short, with 11 bases between. In germline, CDR1 is MNHEY, CDR2 SVGAGI. The CDR3 reads CASSYVGLFNEQFF. The CDR3 nucleotides are TGTGCCAGCAGTTACGTAGGACTGTTCAATGAGCAGTTCTTC.

The chain has TRBV6-4 and TRBJ2-1; D uncertain. The length of the CDR3 is 15 residues. Germline V lookup: CDR1 MRHNA, CDR2 SNTAGT. Between the trimmed V and J ends, which lost 3 bases and 4 bases, there was a span of 13 bases. For the CDR3, the DNA is TGTGCCAGCAGTGAAAGACTCCAACGTTACAATGAGCAGTTCTTC. Translation: CASSERLQRYNEQFF.

This clone was seen only once. The chain employs TRBV29-1 and TRBJ2-7; 10 bases match TRBD1. The CDR3 totals 14 residues. V gave up 8 bases and J gave up 0 bases; unmatched junction bases: 7. CDR1 SQVTM and CDR2 ANQGSEA come from the germline V gene. CDR3 region: CSTQGQGDSYEQYF. DNA for the CDR3: TGCAGCACTCAAGGACAGGGGGACTCCTACGAGCAGTACTTC.

The J gene is TRBJ2-3, the V gene TRBV2; D not resolved. Germline-derived CDR1 and CDR2 are SNHLY and FYNNEI. V lost 6 bases and J lost 1, with 20 bases in between. The CDR3 spans 17 residues. In DNA, the CDR3 is TGTGCCAGCAGCTCCCCCGTCGGTCGGCCCGGCACAGATACGCAGTATTTT. It encodes CASSSPVGRPGTDTQYF.

The genes are TRBV5-1 and TRBJ2-5; tentative D call: TRBD2 (8 bases). Trimming pared 1 base from V and 5 bases from J, leaving 15 bases between. The germline V gene encodes CDR1 SGHRS and CDR2 YFSETQ. This CDR3 has 15 amino acids. The DNA for the CDR3 is TGCGCCAGCAGCTTGACGGCGGGGGGACAGGAGACCCAGTACTTC. Residues: CASSLTAGGQETQYF.

The chain links TRBV7-3 to TRBJ2-3, with D unresolved. The germline V gene encodes CDR1 SGHTA and CDR2 FQGTGA. This CDR3 contains 16 residues. V lost 4 bases and J 4 bases, leaving 18 bases between the germline ends. The CDR3 loop reads CASSSGRRVEPDTQYF. The CDR3 nucleotides are TGTGCCAGCAGCTCCGGCCGGAGAGTCGAGCCAGATACGCAGTATTTT.

This clone was counted once. This chain uses TRBV7-2 with TRBJ1-4; D not certain. The CDR3 totals 18 residues. The V gene lost 2 bases and the J gene lost 4 bases, with 20 bases spanning the gap. CDR1 and CDR2 from the germline V gene are SGHTA and FQGNSA. The CDR3 spells CASSLSIWSGQHNEKLFF. DNA of the CDR3: TGTGCCAGCAGCTTAAGTATTTGGTCCGGGCAGCATAATGAAAAACTGTTTTTT.